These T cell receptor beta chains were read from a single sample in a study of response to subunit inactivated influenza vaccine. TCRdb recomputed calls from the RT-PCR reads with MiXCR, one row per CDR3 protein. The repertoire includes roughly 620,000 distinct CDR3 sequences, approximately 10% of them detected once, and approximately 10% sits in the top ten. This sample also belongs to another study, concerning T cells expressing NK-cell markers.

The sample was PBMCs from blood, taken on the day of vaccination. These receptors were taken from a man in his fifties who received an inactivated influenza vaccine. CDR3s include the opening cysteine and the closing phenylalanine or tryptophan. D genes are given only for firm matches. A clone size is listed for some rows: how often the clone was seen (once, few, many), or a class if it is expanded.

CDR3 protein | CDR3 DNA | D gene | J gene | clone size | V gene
CASGQTNYEQYF | TGTGCCAGCGGGCAAACCAACTACGAGCAGTACTTC | . | TRBJ2-7 | . | TRBV6-5
CASSVATSGGITGELFF | TGTGCCAGCAGCGTAGCTACAAGCGGGGGGATCACCGGGGAGCTGTTTTTT | TRBD2 | TRBJ2-2 | few | TRBV9
CASSQERLAVDTQYF | TGTGCCAGCAGCCAAGAGCGACTAGCCGTAGATACGCAGTATTTT | TRBD2 | TRBJ2-3 | . | TRBV4-2
CASSLSLANVLTF | TGTGCCAGCAGCTTAAGCTTGGCCAACGTCCTGACTTTC | . | TRBJ2-6 | . | TRBV7-9
CASSQAGIWGDQFF | TGTGCCAGCAGCCAAGCGGGAATCTGGGGAGACCAGTTCTTC | . | TRBJ2-1 | few | TRBV14
CSARPSGTEQFF | TGCAGTGCTAGACCAAGCGGGACTGAGCAGTTCTTC | TRBD2 | TRBJ2-1 | . | TRBV20-1
CASLDRVTGYTF | TGTGCCAGCCTGGACAGGGTAACGGGGTACACCTTC | TRBD1 | TRBJ1-2 | . | TRBV6-5
CASSVGIAGVTGELFF | TGTGCCAGCAGCGTAGGCATAGCGGGAGTCACCGGGGAGCTGTTTTTT | TRBD2 | TRBJ2-2 | few | TRBV9
CASRKGQGFYEQYF | TGTGCCAGCAGGAAAGGACAGGGGTTTTACGAGCAGTACTTC | TRBD1 | TRBJ2-7 | few | TRBV6-1
CASSQFGTGNEKQYF | TGTGCCAGCAGCCAATTCGGGACGGGCAACGAGAAGCAGTACTTC | . | TRBJ2-7 | few | TRBV3-1
CASSPVAGVSEQYF | TGTGCCAGCAGCCCAGTAGCGGGAGTTAGCGAGCAGTACTTC | TRBD2 | TRBJ2-7 | few | TRBV7-2
CASSQWTAAMDYGYTF | TGCGCCAGCAGCCAGTGGACAGCCGCCATGGACTATGGCTACACCTTC | . | TRBJ1-2 | few | TRBV4-3
CASRQGSYGYTF | TGTGCCAGCAGACAGGGGTCCTATGGCTACACCTTC | TRBD1 | TRBJ1-2 | few | TRBV6-5
CASSLTRPPGELFF | TGTGCCAGCAGTTTAACCCGCCCTCCCGGGGAGCTGTTTTTT | . | TRBJ2-2 | few | TRBV12-3/TRBV12-4
CASSSDFGLAKNIQYF | TGTGCCAGCAGCTCGGACTTCGGCCTAGCCAAAAACATTCAGTACTTC | . | TRBJ2-4 | . | TRBV7-2
CASKSSYNEQFF | TGTGCCAGCAAGTCTTCCTACAATGAGCAGTTCTTC | . | TRBJ2-1 | . | TRBV28
CASSYTSAGGGTDTQYF | TGTGCCAGCAGCTATACAAGTGCGGGGGGCGGCACAGATACGCAGTATTTT | TRBD2 | TRBJ2-3 | many | TRBV3-1
CASSPTSGTVYEQYF | TGCGCCAGCAGCCCAACTAGCGGGACGGTCTACGAGCAGTACTTC | TRBD2 | TRBJ2-7 | . | TRBV5-1
CATGIAGRQETQYF | TGTGCCACGGGAATAGCGGGACGCCAAGAGACCCAGTACTTC | TRBD2 | TRBJ2-5 | . | TRBV12-3/TRBV12-4
CASSSGLDQETQYF | TGTGCCAGCAGTTCCGGACTGGACCAAGAGACCCAGTACTTC | . | TRBJ2-5 | few | TRBV12-3/TRBV12-4